The following is a T cell receptor (beta chain) sequence with its context. Its antigen is unknown. Definite or probable Susac syndrome was diagnosed using recently defined diagnostic criteria. The data stem from a study of CD8 T cells in Susac syndrome. Study-wide results and limits: In its TCR sequencing and HLA analysis, the study acknowledged that the number of individuals was relatively small. Clonal expansion was not observed in the Susac syndrome CD4+ T cell repertoires.

Reverse transcription of roughly 0.45 to 1 ug RNA was carried out with random hexamers. TCRdb ran MiXCR on the immunoSEQ multiplex PCR reads and lists one entry per CDR3 protein. The data contain around 180,000 distinct CDR3 sequences, approximately 94% of them singletons. From germline, CDR1 is SGDLS and CDR2 YYNGEE. The CDR3 spans 16 residues. Losses at the gene ends were 5 bases for V and 1 base for J; bases not matched to a gene: 11. This TCR was recovered from a human donor with Susac syndrome. V and J are TRBV9 and TRBJ2-5; 7 positions agree with TRBD2. The sample taken for sequencing was CD4+ T cells from PBMCs. CDR3 amino acids: CASSYTSLAGQETQYF. The CDR3 DNA reads TGTGCCAGCAGTTATACCTCCTTAGCGGGCCAAGAGACCCAGTACTTC.